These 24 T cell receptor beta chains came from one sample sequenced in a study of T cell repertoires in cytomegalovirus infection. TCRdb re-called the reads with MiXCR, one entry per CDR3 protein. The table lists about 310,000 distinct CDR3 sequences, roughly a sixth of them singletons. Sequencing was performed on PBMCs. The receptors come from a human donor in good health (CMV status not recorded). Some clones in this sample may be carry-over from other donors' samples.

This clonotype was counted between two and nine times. The CDR3 DNA follows: TGCGCCAGCAGCCCTCGGGGGGACGAAGATACGCAGTATTTT. It is translated as CASSPRGDEDTQYF. V usage is TRBV5-1 and J usage is TRBJ2-3; the match to TRBD2 covers 7 bases. Trimming took 4 bases from V and 5 from J; bases not matched to a gene: 7. CDR1 SGHRS and CDR2 YFSETQ come from the germline V gene. CDR3 length equals 14 residues. The full variable domain, its missing parts supplied by reference TRBV5-1 and TRBJ2-3, is KAGVTQTPRYLIKTRGQQVTLSCSPISGHRSVSWYQQTPGQGLQFLFEYFSETQRNKGNFPGRFSGRQFSNSRSEMNVSTLELGDSALYLCASSPRGDEDTQYFGPGTRLTVL.

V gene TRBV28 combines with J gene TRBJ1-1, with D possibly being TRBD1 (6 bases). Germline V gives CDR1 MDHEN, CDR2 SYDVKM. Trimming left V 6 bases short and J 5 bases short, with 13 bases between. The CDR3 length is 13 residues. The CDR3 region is CASSLGTPTEAFF. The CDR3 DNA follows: TGTGCCAGCAGCCTAGGGACACCGACTGAAGCTTTCTTT.

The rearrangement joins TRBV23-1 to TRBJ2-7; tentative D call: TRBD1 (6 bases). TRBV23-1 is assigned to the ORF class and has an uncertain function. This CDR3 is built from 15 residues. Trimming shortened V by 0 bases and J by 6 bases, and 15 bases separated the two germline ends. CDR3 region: CASSQSYRELGEQYF. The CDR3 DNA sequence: TGCGCCAGCAGTCAATCATACAGGGAGTTGGGCGAGCAGTACTTC.

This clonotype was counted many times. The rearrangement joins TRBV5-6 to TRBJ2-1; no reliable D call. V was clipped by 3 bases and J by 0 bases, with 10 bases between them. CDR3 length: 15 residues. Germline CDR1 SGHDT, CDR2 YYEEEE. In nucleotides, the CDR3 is TGTGCCAGCAGCTCCGACCCCAGCTCCTACAATGAGCAGTTCTTC. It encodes CASSSDPSSYNEQFF.

In DNA, the CDR3 is TGTGCCAGCAGTGAAGGGGATATTAATTCACCCCTCCACTTT. Translating gives CASSEGDINSPLHF. The chain recombines TRBV6-1 with TRBJ1-6; D unclear. V gave up 1 base and J gave up 6 bases, with 7 bases separating them. The length of the CDR3 is 14 residues. Germline V lookup: CDR1 MNHNS, CDR2 SASEGT.

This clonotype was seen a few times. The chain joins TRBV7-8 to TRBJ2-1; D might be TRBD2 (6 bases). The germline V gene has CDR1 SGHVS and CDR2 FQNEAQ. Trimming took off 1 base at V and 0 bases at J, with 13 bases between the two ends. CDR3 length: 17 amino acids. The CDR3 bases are TGTGCCAGCAGCTTAGGGGGCATGGGGGGCTCCTACAATGAGCAGTTCTTC. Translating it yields CASSLGGMGGSYNEQFF.

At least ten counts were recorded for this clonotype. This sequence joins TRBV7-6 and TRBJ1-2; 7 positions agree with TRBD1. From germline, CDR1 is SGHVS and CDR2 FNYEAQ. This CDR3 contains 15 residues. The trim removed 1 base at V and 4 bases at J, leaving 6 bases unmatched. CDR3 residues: CASSLDPGQIYGYTF. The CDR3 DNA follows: TGTGCCAGCAGCTTAGACCCGGGACAGATCTATGGCTACACCTTC.

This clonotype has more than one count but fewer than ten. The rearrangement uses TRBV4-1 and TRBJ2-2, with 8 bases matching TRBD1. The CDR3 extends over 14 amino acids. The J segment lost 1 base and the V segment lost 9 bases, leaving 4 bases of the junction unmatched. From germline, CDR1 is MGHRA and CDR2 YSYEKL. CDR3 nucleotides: TGCGCCAGTCAGGGGGCCGTGAACACCGGGGAGCTGTTTTTT. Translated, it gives CASQGAVNTGELFF.

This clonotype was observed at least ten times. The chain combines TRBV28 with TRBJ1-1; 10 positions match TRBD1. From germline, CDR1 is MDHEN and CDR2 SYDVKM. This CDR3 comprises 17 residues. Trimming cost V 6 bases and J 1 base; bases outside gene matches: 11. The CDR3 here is CASSLKDRGRKNTEAFF. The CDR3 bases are TGTGCCAGCAGCCTAAAAGACAGGGGGCGAAAGAACACTGAAGCTTTCTTT.

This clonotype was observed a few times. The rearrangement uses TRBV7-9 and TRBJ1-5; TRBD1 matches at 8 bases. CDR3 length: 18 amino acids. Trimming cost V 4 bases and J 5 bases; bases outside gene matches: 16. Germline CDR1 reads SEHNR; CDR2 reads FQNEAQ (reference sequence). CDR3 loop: CASSSIYGTGGRDQPQHF. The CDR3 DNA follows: TGTGCCAGCAGCTCTATTTACGGTACAGGGGGTAGAGATCAGCCCCAGCATTTT.

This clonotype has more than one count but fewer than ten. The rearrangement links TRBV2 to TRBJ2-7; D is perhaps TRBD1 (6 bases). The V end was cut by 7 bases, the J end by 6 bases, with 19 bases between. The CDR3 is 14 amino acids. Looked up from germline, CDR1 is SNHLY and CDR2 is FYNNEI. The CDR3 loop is CASNPNTGNLEQYF. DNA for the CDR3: TGTGCCAGCAACCCAAATACAGGGAATCTCGAGCAGTACTTC.

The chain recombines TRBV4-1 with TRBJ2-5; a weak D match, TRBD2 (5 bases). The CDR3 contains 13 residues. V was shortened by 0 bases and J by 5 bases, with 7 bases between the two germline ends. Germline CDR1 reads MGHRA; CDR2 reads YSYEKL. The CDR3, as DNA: TGCGCCAGCAGCCAAGAGGGAGACGAGACCCAGTACTTC. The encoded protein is CASSQEGDETQYF.

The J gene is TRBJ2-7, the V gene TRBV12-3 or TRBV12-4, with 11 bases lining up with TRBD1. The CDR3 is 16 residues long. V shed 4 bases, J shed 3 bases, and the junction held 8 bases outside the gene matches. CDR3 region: CASSSAGTGGHYEQYF. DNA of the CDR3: TGTGCCAGCAGTTCCGCCGGGACAGGGGGTCACTACGAGCAGTACTTC.

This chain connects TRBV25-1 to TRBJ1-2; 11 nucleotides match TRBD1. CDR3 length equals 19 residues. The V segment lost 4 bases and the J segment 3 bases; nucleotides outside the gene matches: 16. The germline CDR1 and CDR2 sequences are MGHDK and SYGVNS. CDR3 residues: CASSAGTGGWTIGDYGYTF. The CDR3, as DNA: TGTGCCAGCAGTGCTGGGACAGGGGGTTGGACCATCGGCGACTATGGCTACACCTTC.

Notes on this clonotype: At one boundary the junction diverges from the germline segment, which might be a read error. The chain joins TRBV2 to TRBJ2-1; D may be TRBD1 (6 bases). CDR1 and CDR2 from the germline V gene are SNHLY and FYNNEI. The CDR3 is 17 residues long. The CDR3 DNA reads TGTGCCAGCAGGGAAGGGACACCAGGGCAGGTCTACAATGAGCAGTTCTTC. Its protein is CASREGTPGQVYNEQFF.

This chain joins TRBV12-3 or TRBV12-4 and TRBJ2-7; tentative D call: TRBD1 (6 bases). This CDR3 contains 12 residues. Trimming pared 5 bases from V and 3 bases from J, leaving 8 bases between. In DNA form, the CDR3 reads TGTGCCAGCAGTCGACAGGACTACGAGCAGTACTTC. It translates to CASSRQDYEQYF.

The CDR3 region has the DNA TGTGCCAGCAGTGTAGGGCGCAATCAGCCCCAGCATTTT. Protein product: CASSVGRNQPQHF. This rearrangement joins TRBV2 to TRBJ1-5; D remains unclear. From germline, CDR1 is SNHLY and CDR2 FYNNEI. V was pared by 4 bases and J by 2 bases, with 6 bases between. The CDR3 extends over 13 amino acids.

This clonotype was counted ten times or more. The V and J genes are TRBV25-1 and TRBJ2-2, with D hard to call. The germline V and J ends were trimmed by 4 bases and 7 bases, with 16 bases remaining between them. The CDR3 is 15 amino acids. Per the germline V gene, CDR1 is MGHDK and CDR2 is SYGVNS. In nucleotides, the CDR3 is TGTGCCAGCAGTGGGACCTTCGGGCTGGGCGGGGAGCTGTTTTTT. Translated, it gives CASSGTFGLGGELFF.

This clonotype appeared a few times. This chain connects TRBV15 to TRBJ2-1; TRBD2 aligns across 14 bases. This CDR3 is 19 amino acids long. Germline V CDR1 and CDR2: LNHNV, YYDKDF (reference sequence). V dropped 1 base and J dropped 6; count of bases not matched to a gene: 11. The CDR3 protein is CATSRAGVTSGGALNEQFF. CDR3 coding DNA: TGTGCCACCAGCAGAGCCGGGGTGACTAGCGGGGGGGCCCTCAATGAGCAGTTCTTC.

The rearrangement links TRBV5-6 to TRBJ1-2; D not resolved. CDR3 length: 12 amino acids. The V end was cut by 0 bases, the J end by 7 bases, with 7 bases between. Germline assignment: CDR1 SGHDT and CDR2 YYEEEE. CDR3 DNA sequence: TGTGCCAGCAGCTTGGGCACCATTGGCTACACCTTC. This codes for CASSLGTIGYTF.

CDR3 protein: CASSPPLGAGANVLTF. Written as DNA, the CDR3 is TGTGCCAGCTCACCACCGTTAGGGGCTGGGGCCAACGTCCTGACTTTC. V and J are TRBV18 and TRBJ2-6, with D possibly matching TRBD1 (5 bases). V lost 0 bases, J lost 2 bases, and 8 bases lay in between. From germline, CDR1 is KGHSH and CDR2 LQKENI. This CDR3 region has 16 residues.

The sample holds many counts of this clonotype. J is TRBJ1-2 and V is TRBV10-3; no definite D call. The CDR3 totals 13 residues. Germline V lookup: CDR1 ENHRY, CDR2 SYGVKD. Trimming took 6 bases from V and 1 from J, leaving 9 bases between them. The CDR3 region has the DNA TGTGCCATCAGCGACGGACGTAACTATGGCTACACCTTC. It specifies CAISDGRNYGYTF.

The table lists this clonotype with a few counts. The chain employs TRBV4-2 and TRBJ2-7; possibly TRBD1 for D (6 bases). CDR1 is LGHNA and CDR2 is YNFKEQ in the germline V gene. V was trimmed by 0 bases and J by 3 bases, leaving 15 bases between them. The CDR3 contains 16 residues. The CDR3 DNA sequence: TGTGCCAGCAGCCAAGAAGGTTCGGACAGCGTCTACGAGCAGTACTTC. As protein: CASSQEGSDSVYEQYF.

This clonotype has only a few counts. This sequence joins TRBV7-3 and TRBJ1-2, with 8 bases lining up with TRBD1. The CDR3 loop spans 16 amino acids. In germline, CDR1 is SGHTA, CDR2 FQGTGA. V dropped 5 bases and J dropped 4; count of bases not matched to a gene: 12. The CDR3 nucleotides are TGTGCCAGCAGCCGCTACAGGGGGGAAAAACCCTATGGCTACACCTTC. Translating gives CASSRYRGEKPYGYTF.